This T cell receptor beta chain is drawn from a study of blood T cell repertoires in COVID-19. Study information: The United States, Italy and Spain supplied acute and convalescent COVID-19 samples. Sample material is recorded as cDNA or gDNA derived from T cells, B-cell-depleted T cells, or PBMCs.

This CDR3 contains 14 residues. Germline lookup yields CDR1 LNHDA and CDR2 SQIVND (reference sequence). V gave up 4 bases and J gave up 2 bases; unmatched junction bases: 1. As handled by the study authors: Amplification with reference gene primers provided the estimates of nucleated cell counts. This table comes from immunoSEQ multiplex PCR, and its TCRdb copy is limited to in-frame clones, with some not included. V and J calls and clone size follow that table, whereas D and trimming were derived from the DNA. In the table there are 200,000 to 250,000 clones, 70% to 90% of which are singletons. The clonotype was recovered from a human donor in a cohort sampled during active COVID-19. The chain employs TRBV19 and TRBJ1-5; the match to TRBD1 covers 8 bases. Sequencing was carried out using peripheral blood. Written as DNA, the CDR3 is TGTGCCAGTAGTACGACAGGGGGCAATCAGCCCCAGCATTTT. Translating gives CASSTTGGNQPQHF.